A selection of T cell receptor beta chains follows, all from one sample in a study of T-cell reconstitution after alpha-beta-depleted transplantation in children. In TCRdb, the PCR reads were re-called with MiXCR into one record per CDR3 protein. The data show approximately 350,000 distinct CDR3 sequences, with 9% to 12% seen just once and about 2.3% held by the top ten. The input for sequencing was PBMCs from the stem cell graft donor, taken from the stem cell graft. These receptors originate from a human donor who donated a stem cell graft to a child with acute lymphoblastic leukemia. CDR3s include the opening cysteine and the closing phenylalanine or tryptophan. D genes are given only for firm matches. The size of a clone is reported for some rows only, either as once, few or many, or as a class for expanded clones.

>TRBV7-9|TRBJ1-1|NA|NA
CASSLVSAKDTEAFF
TGTGCCAGCAGCTTAGTGTCCGCAAAAGACACTGAAGCTTTCTTT
>TRBV5-1|TRBJ2-5|many|NA
CASSLAGQKETQYF
TGCGCCAGCAGCTTGGCCGGACAGAAAGAGACCCAGTACTTC
>TRBV16|TRBJ2-7|NA|NA
CASSSSGTQSYEQYF
TGTGCCAGCAGCAGCTCCGGGACTCAATCTTACGAGCAGTACTTC
>TRBV9|TRBJ2-1|NA|TRBD2
CASSASGLDYNEQFF
TGTGCCAGCAGCGCTAGCGGGCTAGACTACAATGAGCAGTTCTTC
>TRBV11-1|TRBJ2-1|NA|NA
CASSFRPPLDPLSDEQFF
TGTGCCAGCAGCTTCCGTCCCCCTCTGGACCCACTAAGCGATGAGCAGTTCTTC
>TRBV27|TRBJ2-7|NA|TRBD1
CASSLSGGQSYEQYF
TGTGCCAGCAGTTTATCAGGGGGACAGTCCTACGAGCAGTACTTC
>TRBV5-1|TRBJ2-2|NA|NA
CASSSGTLGTGELFF
TGCGCCAGCAGCTCCGGGACACTGGGAACCGGGGAGCTGTTTTTT
>TRBV5-1|TRBJ2-7|few|NA
CASSLSGDSYEQYF
TGCGCCAGCAGCTTATCTGGAGACTCCTACGAGCAGTACTTC
>TRBV15|TRBJ2-6|few|TRBD2
CATSRGDGRASGANVLTF
TGTGCCACCAGCAGGGGAGACGGGAGGGCCTCTGGGGCCAACGTCCTGACTTTC
>TRBV10-3|TRBJ2-1|NA|NA
CAISEFSGNSYNEQFF
TGTGCCATCAGTGAGTTTAGCGGCAACTCCTACAATGAGCAGTTCTTC
>TRBV20-1|TRBJ1-1|few|TRBD1
CSARRTGTANTEAFF
TGCAGTGCTAGAAGAACCGGGACAGCCAACACTGAAGCTTTCTTT
>TRBV3-1|TRBJ2-1|many|TRBD1
CASSQQTGSREQFF
TGTGCCAGCAGCCAGCAGACAGGGTCGAGGGAGCAGTTCTTC
>TRBV12-3/TRBV12-4|TRBJ2-7|NA|NA
CASILDRSSYEQYF
TGTGCCAGCATTCTCGACAGGAGCTCCTACGAGCAGTACTTC
>TRBV7-7|TRBJ2-3|NA|NA
CASSKEGSTDTQYF
TGTGCTAGCAGCAAGGAGGGGTCCACAGATACGCAGTATTTT
>TRBV6-1|TRBJ1-5|NA|NA
CASSEYGWREAPNQPQHF
TGTGCCAGCAGTGAATACGGATGGAGGGAAGCTCCCAATCAGCCCCAGCATTTT
>TRBV29-1|TRBJ2-7|many|NA
CSVFAQALGYYEQYF
TGCAGCGTTTTTGCTCAGGCACTTGGCTACTACGAGCAGTACTTC
>TRBV5-1|TRBJ2-7|many|TRBD1
CASSLGDRGYEQYF
TGCGCCAGCAGCTTGGGGGACAGGGGATACGAGCAGTACTTC
>TRBV28|TRBJ2-3|many|NA
CASRELRGDTQYF
TGTGCCAGCAGAGAACTGAGAGGGGATACGCAGTATTTT
>TRBV4-1|TRBJ2-7|few|NA
CASSQGQLTSYEQYF
TGCGCCAGCAGCCAAGGGCAACTGACCTCCTACGAGCAGTACTTC
>TRBV20-1|TRBJ2-5|NA|NA
CSASPQETQYF
TGCAGTGCTAGCCCACAAGAGACCCAGTACTTC
>TRBV18|TRBJ2-7|NA|NA
CASSPGTYSYEQYF
TGTGCCAGCTCACCCGGAACATACTCCTACGAGCAGTACTTC
>TRBV7-3|TRBJ1-5|few|NA
CASSVQKNQPQHF
TGTGCCAGCAGCGTTCAGAAAAATCAGCCCCAGCATTTT
>TRBV7-9|TRBJ2-7|many|TRBD2
CASSFLLAGDLEQYF
TGTGCCAGCAGCTTCCTTTTAGCGGGAGATCTCGAGCAGTACTTC
>TRBV5-6|TRBJ2-2|many|TRBD2
CASSLVAGANTGELFF
TGTGCCAGCAGCTTGGTCGCGGGAGCGAACACCGGGGAGCTGTTTTTT
>TRBV7-9|TRBJ2-2|many|TRBD2
CASTGLAGRGTGELFF
TGTGCCAGCACCGGACTAGCGGGACGGGGCACCGGGGAGCTGTTTTTT
>TRBV28|TRBJ1-4|few|TRBD1
CASSLWQGGEKLFF
TGTGCCAGCAGTTTATGGCAGGGGGGAGAAAAACTGTTTTTT
>TRBV11-2|TRBJ2-1|NA|TRBD2
CASSFTSGSIDEQFF
TGTGCCAGCAGCTTTACTAGCGGGAGTATCGATGAGCAGTTCTTC
>TRBV10-3|TRBJ2-1|few|NA
CAISEYILGRTIQSEQFF
TGTGCCATCAGTGAGTATATCCTGGGAAGAACCATACAATCCGAGCAGTTCTTC
>TRBV5-1|TRBJ2-1|many|NA
CASSFDSFNEQFF
TGCGCCAGCAGCTTCGACTCCTTCAATGAGCAGTTCTTC
>TRBV4-2|TRBJ2-7|many|TRBD1
CASSLAGTDRSYEQYF
TGTGCCAGCAGCCTTGCCGGGACAGACCGCTCCTACGAGCAGTACTTC
>TRBV5-1|TRBJ2-1|few|NA
CASSSRTVKNEQFF
TGCGCCAGCAGCTCAAGGACAGTGAAAAATGAGCAGTTCTTC
>TRBV20-1|TRBJ2-7|NA|TRBD2
CSARPTLAGGPGEQYF
TGCAGTGCTAGGCCCACCTTAGCGGGAGGGCCAGGCGAGCAGTACTTC
>TRBV5-1|TRBJ1-2|NA|NA
CASSLAVGAYGYTF
TGCGCCAGCAGCTTGGCCGTAGGGGCGTATGGCTACACCTTC
>TRBV12-3/TRBV12-4|TRBJ2-7|many|TRBD2
CASSLNPFAGGTYEQYF
TGTGCCAGCAGTTTAAACCCCTTCGCGGGAGGAACCTACGAGCAGTACTTC
>TRBV27|TRBJ2-7|many|NA
CASSLSRGFSYEQYF
TGTGCCAGCAGTTTATCCAGGGGCTTCAGCTACGAGCAGTACTTC
>TRBV20-1|TRBJ2-5|few|NA
CSAGLSGPQGTQYF
TGCAGTGCTGGACTTTCCGGGCCCCAGGGGACCCAGTACTTC
>TRBV30|TRBJ1-1|few|TRBD1
CAWSVQTGIDAFF
TGTGCCTGGAGTGTACAGACAGGGATAGATGCTTTCTTT
>TRBV4-3|TRBJ2-1|many|NA
CASSHDSRSEQFF
TGCGCCAGCAGCCATGACTCTAGGTCTGAGCAGTTCTTC
>TRBV6-2/TRBV6-3|TRBJ2-1|NA|TRBD2
CASSNRLAGVTEQFF
TGTGCCAGCAGCAACAGACTAGCGGGAGTAACTGAGCAGTTCTTC
>TRBV28|TRBJ2-7|many|TRBD1
CASPLLRDREPEQYF
TGTGCCAGCCCTTTGCTGCGGGACAGGGAACCCGAGCAGTACTTC
>TRBV28|TRBJ1-2|NA|NA
CASSLVRVGFYTF
TGTGCCAGCAGTTTAGTCAGGGTGGGCTTCTACACCTTC
>TRBV18|TRBJ1-1|few|NA
CASSQGTRLGFNTEAFF
TGTGCCAGCTCACAAGGGACTCGTTTAGGATTTAACACTGAAGCTTTCTTT
>TRBV25-1|TRBJ1-2|NA|TRBD1
CASGLGGSDYGYTF
TGTGCCAGCGGGCTAGGGGGCTCGGACTATGGCTACACCTTC
>TRBV9|TRBJ2-7|few|NA
CASSVSGDYEQYF
TGTGCCAGCAGCGTATCCGGGGACTACGAGCAGTACTTC
>TRBV12-5|TRBJ2-7|NA|TRBD1
CASGFSGGADERYF
TGTGCTAGTGGTTTTTCAGGGGGCGCGGACGAGCGGTACTTC
>TRBV28|TRBJ2-1|many|NA
CASSLDTSSYNEQFF
TGTGCCAGCAGTTTGGACACCAGCTCCTACAATGAGCAGTTCTTC
>TRBV6-2/TRBV6-3|TRBJ2-7|NA|NA
CASSYDPTGAYEQYF
TGTGCCAGCAGTTACGACCCTACGGGTGCCTACGAGCAGTACTTC
>TRBV20-1|TRBJ1-2|many|NA
CSAARGAYGYTF
TGCAGTGCGGCCCGGGGCGCCTATGGCTACACCTTC
>TRBV15|TRBJ2-7|NA|NA
CATSPRGGGPSSYEQYF
TGTGCCACCAGCCCCCGGGGAGGGGGGCCCAGCTCCTACGAGCAGTACTTC
>TRBV29-1|TRBJ2-1|NA|TRBD2
CSMTSGSNEQFF
TGCAGTATGACTAGCGGGAGCAATGAGCAGTTCTTC
>TRBV10-3|TRBJ2-5|many|NA
CAISKRVEETQYF
TGTGCCATCAGTAAGCGGGTAGAAGAGACCCAGTACTTC
>TRBV5-4|TRBJ2-7|few|NA
CASSPTSVSEQYF
TGTGCCAGCAGCCCGACGTCAGTTTCCGAGCAGTACTTC
>TRBV12-3/TRBV12-4|TRBJ2-7|few|TRBD1
CASSPQGVSYEQYF
TGTGCCAGCAGTCCACAGGGGGTGTCCTACGAGCAGTACTTC
>TRBV4-3|TRBJ1-5|many|NA
CASSQWTGSNQPQHF
TGCGCCAGCAGCCAGTGGACCGGTAGCAATCAGCCCCAGCATTTT